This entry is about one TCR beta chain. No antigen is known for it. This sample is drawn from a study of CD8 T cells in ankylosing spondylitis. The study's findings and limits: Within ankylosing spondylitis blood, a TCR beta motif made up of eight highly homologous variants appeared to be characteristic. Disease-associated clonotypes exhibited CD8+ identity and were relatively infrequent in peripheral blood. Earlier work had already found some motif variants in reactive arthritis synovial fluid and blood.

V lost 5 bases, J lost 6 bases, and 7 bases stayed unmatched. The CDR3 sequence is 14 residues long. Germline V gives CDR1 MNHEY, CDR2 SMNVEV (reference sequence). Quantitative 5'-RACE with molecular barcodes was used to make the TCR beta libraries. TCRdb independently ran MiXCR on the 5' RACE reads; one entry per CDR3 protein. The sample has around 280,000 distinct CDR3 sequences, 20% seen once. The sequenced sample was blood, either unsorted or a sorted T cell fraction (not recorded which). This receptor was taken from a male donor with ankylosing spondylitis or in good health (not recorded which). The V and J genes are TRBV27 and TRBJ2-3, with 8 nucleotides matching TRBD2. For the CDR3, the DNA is TGTGCCAGCAGTCAACCGGGAGGGTCCGATACGCAGTATTTT. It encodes CASSQPGGSDTQYF.